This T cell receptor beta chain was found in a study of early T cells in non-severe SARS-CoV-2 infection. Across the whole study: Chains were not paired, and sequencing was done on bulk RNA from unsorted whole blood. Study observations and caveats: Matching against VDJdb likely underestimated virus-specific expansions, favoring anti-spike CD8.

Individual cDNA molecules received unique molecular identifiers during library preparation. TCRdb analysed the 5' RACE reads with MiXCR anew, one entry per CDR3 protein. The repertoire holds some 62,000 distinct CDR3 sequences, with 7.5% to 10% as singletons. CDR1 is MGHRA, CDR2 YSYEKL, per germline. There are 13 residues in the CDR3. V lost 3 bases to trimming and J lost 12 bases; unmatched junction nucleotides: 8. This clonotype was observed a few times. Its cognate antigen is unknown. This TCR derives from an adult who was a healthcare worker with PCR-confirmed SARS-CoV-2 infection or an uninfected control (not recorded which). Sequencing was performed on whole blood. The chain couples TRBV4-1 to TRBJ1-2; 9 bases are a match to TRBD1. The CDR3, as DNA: TGCGCCAGCAGCCAGGATACCGGGACAGGGCACACCTTC. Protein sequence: CASSQDTGTGHTF.